Described below is a single T cell receptor (beta chain) sequence and its context. Its antigen is unidentified. Looked up from germline, CDR1 is ENHRY and CDR2 is SYGVKD. This CDR3 is 13 amino acids long. Unmatched junction bases numbered 5, after V lost 6 bases and J lost 5 bases. Only in-frame clones appear in the TCRdb table, and some are missing; sequencing was by immunoSEQ multiplex PCR. The sample lists over a million clones, approximately 98.5% seen once, with around 0.33% in the top ten. This entry is derived from a study of shared clonotypes between healthy human individuals. Study findings and constraints: All-four-donor shared clonotypes had higher generation probabilities than non-shared clonotypes did.

The rearrangement links TRBV10-3 to TRBJ2-3, with 7 positions matching TRBD1. Input material: naive CD4+ T cells sorted from blood. Subset noted: CD45RA+ positively selected. The TCR was taken from a man in his thirties or forties in good health. The CDR3 region has the DNA TGTGCCATCAGCGAAACAGGGGAAGATACGCAGTATTTT. Protein sequence: CAISETGEDTQYF.